This T cell receptor beta chain was retrieved from a study of shared clonotypes between healthy human individuals (TCRdb year 2020). With regard to the full study: Three men and two women, aged 18 to 49 years, made up the cohort. Per donor, three plates each were used for CD4 naive and CD4 memory, two for CD8 naive, and one for CD8 memory. To estimate repertoire size and how much clonotype sharing occurs between individuals, the study deeply sequenced the blood TCR repertoires of 4 to 6 healthy adults. To increase sequencing depth and limit assay-specific biases, TCR repertoire library preparation and sequencing were carried out by different laboratories using diverse techniques. Per donor, leukapheresis produced somewhere between about 0.9 and 9.5 billion PBMCs.

TCR CDR3 regions were amplified from genomic DNA by multiplex PCR using the deep immunoSEQ assay. Extracted genomic DNA from each cell subset was distributed evenly across all wells of several immunoSEQ 96-well plates, and each plate was treated as a replicate. For sorted subsets, each replicate PCR was loaded with around 200 ng genomic DNA, equivalent to about 30,000 T cell genomes. Purified libraries were measured with a Qubit 3.0 fluorometer, size-checked on a Bioanalyzer 2100, and measured again with the KAPA Library Quantification kit. Each immunoSEQ 96-well plate was sequenced on its own single-read 150-cycle Illumina NextSeq 550 flow cell. In the original analysis: The immunoSEQ output contained only junctional sequences without quality scores, so filtering could not match that applied to full-length reads. To assign V/J genes and CDR3, sequences were annotated using PyIR, a Python wrapper for IgBLAST v1.9, with IMGT germline references. Any read was removed if the V/J assignment was weak (E-value above 1e-6), the CDR3 was missing, or the read contained stop codons, out-of-frame junctions, or ambiguous translated residues. V3J clonotypes were defined by identical inferred V gene, J gene, and CDR3 amino acid sequence. The percentage overlap between two repertoires was calculated by dividing the number of shared unique clonotypes by the size of the smaller repertoire. Three approaches were used to assess repertoire richness: RTK rarefaction, the Chao1 estimator, and Recon v2.1 estimates of unobserved clonotypes. Generation probabilities for all TCRbeta clonotypes obtained by the gDNA method from a few donors were computed using OLGA. In TCRdb, the immuneACCESS table is reduced to in-frame sequences with V and J assigned. These tables do not hold every clone; where another copy was compared, an unresolved V gene accounts for under half, and the others remain unexplained. V, J and clone size derive from that table, while D and trimming were established from the DNA sequence. Here the sample has around 600,000 clones; roughly 98% occur a single time. 0.3% of the sample comes from the top ten.

What the research found in general, with its limitations: When several donors were compared, the shared fraction of clonotypes was 5% to 6.5% for naive CD4, 3.5% to 4% for naive CD8, more than 2% for memory CD4, and less than 0.45% for memory CD8. Rarefaction of sorted-subset datasets indicated incomplete sequencing despite the large sequencing depth. Compared with non-shared clonotypes, clonotypes shared by all four sorted-subset donors had higher generation probabilities. Estimated clonotype richness was generally larger for naive than for memory subsets. Because the study included only a small number of donors, the genetic and exposure-history diversity represented was limited. Pairwise subsampling led to the expectation that sequencing depth would affect the degree of clonotype sharing among donors. Sampling was limited to blood, and TCR repertoires in tissue likely differ from TCR repertoires in blood.

CD8 naive samples were obtained by positive selection for CCR7 among CD45RO-negative cells, yielding a CD45RA+CCR7+ population from which TemRA cells were excluded. Donors were healthy HIV-negative adults with no recently reported acute infections or vaccinations. Every donor was a Caucasian adult residing in Nashville, Tennessee, USA. After blood collection by leukapheresis, PBMCs were isolated using Ficoll-Histopaque density gradient centrifugation and then cryopreserved in the vapor phase of liquid nitrogen. Purity and quantity of every magnetically sorted T cell population were checked by analytical flow cytometry. Each sorted fraction had its genomic DNA isolated and then quantified by UV absorbance on a Nanodrop 2000c. This clone was detected once. Its antigen is not yet known. Per-nucleotide qualities are absent, and no much larger clonotype sits a single base away. CDR1 is given as MNHEY and CDR2 as SMNVEV, both from the germline V gene (reference sequence). Counted from cysteine to phenylalanine, this CDR3 has 14 amino acids. Only CDR3 DNA is held: 42 bases, read in frame from base 1. Cut back by 4 bases and 0 bases, the V and J ends lie 10 bases apart.

This sequence uses TRBV27 and TRBJ2-7, and the D gene may be TRBD2, 5 bases matching. The sequenced sample was naive CD8+ T cells sorted from blood. This sample's cell subset or site label indicates: CD45RA+CCR7+. This receptor was obtained from a man aged 30 to 39 in good health. In nucleotides, the sequence is TGTGCCAGCAGTTCCGGGATCAACTCCTACGAGCAGTACTTC. It is translated as CASSSGINSYEQYF.